The 29 T cell receptor beta chains listed next were all sequenced from one sample in a study of preoperative IRX-2 immunotherapy in early breast cancer. TCRdb's table, derived via immunoSEQ multiplex PCR, lists solely in-frame clones and lacks some. The table has around 62,000 clones, roughly 94% seen once. The treatment was: preoperative locoregional IRX-2 cytokine immunotherapy. Sampling was performed from a patient treated with IRX-2 immunotherapy. These receptors were obtained from a human donor with breast cancer.

This clone was recorded only once. The CDR3 DNA follows: TGTGCCGGGGGGGAACGCTATGGCTACACCTTC. The encoded protein is CAGGERYGYTF. The chain carries TRBV30 and TRBJ1-2; maybe TRBD1 (5 bases). This CDR3 comprises 11 residues. The germline gives CDR1 GTSNPN, CDR2 SVGIG (reference sequence). The ends were cut back, 8 bases at V and 4 bases at J, with 11 bases in the middle.

The V gene is TRBV29-1, the J gene TRBJ1-1; tentative D call: TRBD1 (5 bases). CDR1 SQVTM and CDR2 ANQGSEA come from the germline V gene. This CDR3 contains 15 residues. Deletions cut 8 bases from V and 6 bases from J, with 25 bases between. The CDR3 here is CSSYGGEGYRPEAFF. The CDR3 DNA follows: TGCAGCTCCTATGGAGGGGAGGGGTATCGGCCTGAAGCTTTCTTT.

The chain employs TRBV19 and TRBJ2-1; 12 bases match TRBD2. Per germline, CDR1 LNHDA and CDR2 SQIVND (reference sequence). V gave up 5 bases and J gave up 0 bases; unmatched junction bases: 5. The CDR3 spans 17 residues. CDR3: CASSPLAGGSSYNEQFF. Written as DNA, the CDR3 is TGTGCCAGTAGTCCTCTAGCGGGGGGGAGCTCCTACAATGAGCAGTTCTTC.

This clone was recorded only once. The CDR3 here is CASSIAGGAGSDNEQFF. CDR3 coding DNA: TGTGCCAGTAGTATAGCCGGGGGGGCAGGGTCCGACAATGAGCAGTTCTTC. The genes are TRBV19 and TRBJ2-1, with 8 positions matching TRBD2. V was clipped by 1 base and J by 5 bases; unmatched bases: 10. This CDR3 comprises 17 residues. Germline V gene data show CDR1 as LNHDA and CDR2 as SQIVND (reference sequence). Full variable domain (rest looked up from reference TRBV19 and TRBJ2-1): DGGITQSPKYLFRKEGQNVTLSCEQNLNHDAMYWYRQDPGQGLRLIYYSQIVNDFQKGDIAEGYSVSREKKESFPLTVTSAQKNPTAFYLCASSIAGGAGSDNEQFFGPGTRLTVL.

The gene calls are TRBV15 and TRBJ2-7; possibly TRBD2 for D (6 bases). The V end was cut by 1 base, the J end by 3 bases, with 10 bases between. Germline V gives CDR1 LNHNV, CDR2 YYDKDF (reference sequence). The CDR3 totals 14 residues. Here the CDR3 reads CATSRVRGGYEQYF. DNA for the CDR3: TGTGCCACCAGCAGAGTAAGGGGAGGCTACGAGCAGTACTTC.

The chain links TRBV6-1 to TRBJ2-1; the D is unclear. This CDR3 has 13 amino acids. V lost 4 bases, J lost 6 bases, and 10 bases lay in between. Per germline, CDR1 MNHNS and CDR2 SASEGT. The CDR3, as DNA: TGTGCCAGCAGTGCAGGAACCACCAATGAGCAGTTCTTC. Translating it yields CASSAGTTNEQFF.

This rearrangement joins TRBV4-2 to TRBJ1-4, with 8 nucleotides matching TRBD1. The J segment lost 14 bases and the V segment lost 4 bases, leaving 12 bases of the junction unmatched. The CDR3 contains 14 residues. The germline V gene encodes CDR1 LGHNA and CDR2 YNFKEQ. The CDR3 DNA follows: TGTGCCAGCAGCCCATCCGACAGGGGTCGGGTCCTGTTTTTT. Residues: CASSPSDRGRVLFF.

The V and J genes are TRBV2 and TRBJ1-1, with D perhaps TRBD1 (6 bases). Germline loops: CDR1 SNHLY, CDR2 FYNNEI. There are 13 residues in the CDR3. The V and J ends lost 8 bases and 4 bases respectively, with 14 bases between them. CDR3 nucleotides: TGTGCCAGCGTTATTCACAGGGCCACTGAAGCTTTCTTT. It codes for CASVIHRATEAFF.

The chain uses TRBV10-3 and TRBJ2-5, with D uncertain. The DNA end is more similar to TRBJ2-7, so the J call may be wrong. The CDR3 totals 14 residues. From germline, CDR1 is ENHRY and CDR2 SYGVKD. The CDR3 DNA sequence: TGTGCCATCAGTGAGACAGAGACGGTCTACGAGCAGTACTTC. Translated, it gives CAISETETVYEQYF.

The rearrangement joins TRBV6-4 to TRBJ2-5; the D is unclear. The CDR3 consists of 12 residues. Between the trimmed V and J ends, which lost 6 bases and 3 bases, there was a span of 8 bases. The V gene's germline CDR1 is MRHNA and CDR2 SNTAGT. The CDR3 loop is CASRRAEETQYF. In DNA, the CDR3 is TGTGCCAGCAGGCGCGCAGAAGAGACCCAGTACTTC.

This clone was recorded only once. The V gene is TRBV7-9, the J gene TRBJ1-6; D is undetermined. Trimming took 8 bases from V and 10 from J, leaving 15 bases between them. Germline CDR1 is SEHNR and CDR2 is FQNEAQ (reference sequence). The CDR3 consists of 13 residues. The CDR3 bases are TGTGCCAGCGTCCGGGGTATTAACTCACCCCTCCACTTT. Its translation: CASVRGINSPLHF.

This chain connects TRBV18 to TRBJ1-2, with 7 positions matching TRBD1. The germline CDR1 and CDR2 sequences are KGHSH and LQKENI. This CDR3 is built from 19 residues. V gave up 1 base and J gave up 0 bases; unmatched junction bases: 14. This CDR3 is CASSPHPPTGLGSNYGYTF. The CDR3 coding sequence is TGTGCCAGCTCACCACACCCCCCGACAGGGCTCGGCTCTAACTATGGCTACACCTTC.

The V gene is TRBV7-9, the J gene TRBJ2-1; no reliable D call. The CDR3 length is 11 residues. Trimming took off 1 base at V and 7 bases at J, with 2 bases between the two ends. CDR1 is SEHNR, CDR2 FQNEAQ, per germline (reference sequence). The CDR3 protein is CASSLGNEQFF. CDR3 nucleotide sequence: TGTGCCAGCAGCTTAGGAAATGAGCAGTTCTTC.

This clone was observed a single time. The rearrangement links TRBV2 to TRBJ2-3, with no clear D. V lost 7 bases to trimming and J lost 2 bases, with 7 bases between them. The CDR3 has 12 residues. Germline V gene lookup returns CDR1 SNHLY and CDR2 FYNNEI. The CDR3 region is CASNIYTDTQYF. Written as DNA, the CDR3 is TGTGCCAGCAATATCTACACAGATACGCAGTATTTT. The full variable domain, completed using reference TRBV2 and TRBJ2-3, is EPEVTQTPSHQVTQMGQEVILRCVPISNHLYFYWYRQILGQKVEFLVSFYNNEISEKSEIFDDQFSVERPDGSNFTLKIRSTKLEDSAMYFCASNIYTDTQYFGPGTRLTVL.

The chain couples TRBV7-2 to TRBJ1-4, with 8 bases that match TRBD1. Germline V gene lookup returns CDR1 SGHTA and CDR2 FQGNSA. The V segment lost 3 bases and the J segment 5 bases; nucleotides outside the gene matches: 5. This CDR3 is built from 15 residues. This chain's CDR3 is CASSFRAGGNEKLFF. The DNA of the CDR3 is TGTGCCAGCAGCTTCCGGGCAGGGGGCAATGAAAAACTGTTTTTT. Together with reference TRBV7-2 and TRBJ1-4, the CDR3 gives the full variable domain: GAGVSQSPSNKVTEKGKDVELRCDPISGHTALYWYRQSLGQGLEFLIYFQGNSAPDKSGLPSDRFSAERTGGSVSTLTIQRTQQEDSAVYLCASSFRAGGNEKLFFGSGTQLSVL.

V usage is TRBV19 and J usage is TRBJ2-7; 10 bases fit TRBD1. There are 14 residues in the CDR3. Looked up from germline, CDR1 is LNHDA and CDR2 is SQIVND (reference sequence). V was pared by 5 bases and J by 3 bases, with 4 bases of the junction left unmatched. The CDR3 protein is CASSLRTGGYEQYF. CDR3 bases: TGTGCCAGTAGTCTACGGACAGGGGGCTACGAGCAGTACTTC.

The V and J genes are TRBV28 and TRBJ2-5; perhaps TRBD2 as D (6 bases). This CDR3 is built from 15 residues. V lost 5 bases and J 5 bases, leaving 18 bases between the germline ends. Per germline, CDR1 MDHEN and CDR2 SYDVKM. The CDR3 bases are TGTGCCAGCAGTGACGGGAGTACCCCTGGGGAGACCCAGTACTTC. Residues: CASSDGSTPGETQYF.

The gene calls are TRBV4-1 and TRBJ2-7, with 9 bases lining up with TRBD2. Germline CDR1 and CDR2: MGHRA and YSYEKL. After removal of 2 bases from V and 1 base from J, the junction contained 6 bases not matched to a gene. The CDR3 is 16 amino acids. The CDR3 loop reads CASSQFPAGGSYEQYF. The CDR3, as DNA: TGCGCCAGCAGCCAATTCCCGGCGGGAGGGTCCTACGAGCAGTACTTC.

The chain combines TRBV18 with TRBJ1-3, with a tentative D call TRBD1 (5 bases). The length of the CDR3 is 15 residues. With 10 bases removed from V and 2 bases from J, the gap between germline ends came to 18 bases. Germline assignment: CDR1 KGHSH and CDR2 LQKENI. In nucleotides, the CDR3 is TGTGCCACCGCGTCGGGTCGGGACCCTGGAAACACCATATATTTT. Translation gives CATASGRDPGNTIYF.

This chain connects TRBV2 to TRBJ1-5; 7 nucleotides align to TRBD1. The germline CDR1 and CDR2 sequences are SNHLY and FYNNEI. The trim removed 6 bases at V and 8 bases at J, leaving 10 bases unmatched. The CDR3 is 14 residues long. The CDR3 region is CASSLDRLGEPQHF. CDR3 bases: TGTGCCAGCAGCTTGGACAGGTTAGGGGAGCCCCAGCATTTT.

The rearrangement uses TRBV7-7 and TRBJ2-2; D is possibly TRBD1 or TRBD2 (6 bases each). The CDR3 length is 14 residues. The V end was cut by 2 bases, the J end by 7 bases, with 11 bases between. Germline loops: CDR1 SSHAT, CDR2 FNYEAQ (reference sequence). CDR3 DNA: TGTGCCAGCAGCTTAACGGGGGCTGGCGGGGAGCTGTTTTTT. Translation gives CASSLTGAGGELFF.

The chain carries TRBV9 and TRBJ1-4; 7 nucleotides match TRBD1. This CDR3 has 12 residues. Germline-derived CDR1 and CDR2 are SGDLS and YYNGEE. V shed 3 bases, J shed 8 bases, and the junction held 1 base outside the gene matches. The DNA of the CDR3 is TGTGCCAGCAGCGGGACAGGCGAAAAACTGTTTTTT. Its translation is CASSGTGEKLFF.

V and J are TRBV23-1 and TRBJ1-6; D is unclear. TRBV23-1 is an open reading frame whose function is uncertain. The CDR3 covers 12 residues. V gave up 2 bases and J gave up 13 bases, with 9 bases separating them. CDR3 sequence reads: CASSQTPGPLHF. The CDR3 nucleotides are TGCGCCAGCAGTCAAACGCCGGGCCCCCTCCACTTT.

CDR3 protein: CASGPYRGRTEAFF. CDR3 nucleotide sequence: TGTGCTAGTGGCCCCTACAGGGGGCGCACTGAAGCTTTCTTT. The V call is TRBV12-5, the J call TRBJ1-1, with 9 bases that match TRBD1. The CDR3 sequence is 14 residues long. The V gene's germline CDR1 is LGHNT and CDR2 FRNRAP. After removal of 6 bases from V and 4 bases from J, the junction contained 6 bases not matched to a gene.

This chain connects TRBV27 to TRBJ2-1; 7 nucleotides line up with TRBD2. V dropped 1 base and J dropped 9; count of bases not matched to a gene: 9. This CDR3 contains 15 residues. Per germline, CDR1 MNHEY and CDR2 SMNVEV (reference sequence). CDR3: CASSLYPPGGSEQFF. The CDR3 DNA is TGTGCCAGCAGTTTATATCCCCCCGGGGGGAGTGAGCAGTTCTTC.

V is TRBV27 and J is TRBJ1-3; the D is unclear. V lost 2 bases, J lost 4 bases, and 9 bases lay in between. Germline assignment: CDR1 MNHEY and CDR2 SMNVEV (reference sequence). The length of the CDR3 is 14 residues. This chain's CDR3 is CASSLTAFGNTIYF. In nucleotides, the CDR3 is TGTGCCAGCAGTTTAACCGCATTCGGAAACACCATATATTTT.

The J gene is TRBJ2-7, the V gene TRBV6-6; D is unclear. CDR1 and CDR2 (germline): MNHNY, SVGAGI (reference sequence). V lost 0 bases and J lost 3, with 6 bases in between. The CDR3 is 13 residues long. CDR3 coding DNA: TGTGCCAGCAGTTACTCCCTTGACTACGAGCAGTACTTC. This codes for CASSYSLDYEQYF.

V and J are TRBV4-2 and TRBJ2-1; D unclear. Trimming took off 4 bases at V and 1 base at J, with 8 bases between the two ends. The CDR3 is 14 amino acids. Germline-derived CDR1 and CDR2 are LGHNA and YNFKEQ. CDR3 sequence (DNA): TGTGCCAGCAGCCTAGAACAGTCCTACAATGAGCAGTTCTTC. Its protein is CASSLEQSYNEQFF.

The chain uses TRBV7-6 and TRBJ1-3; perhaps TRBD1 as D (5 bases). The CDR3 runs to 14 residues. The germline gives CDR1 SGHVS, CDR2 FNYEAQ. V was pared by 3 bases and J by 1 base, with 7 bases between. The CDR3 spells CASSLGGSGNTIYF. CDR3 coding DNA: TGTGCCAGCAGCTTGGGGGGGTCTGGAAACACCATATATTTT.